A selection of T cell receptor beta chains follows, all from one sample in a study of monozygotic twins with inflammatory bowel disease. TCRdb reanalyzed the 5' RACE reads and collapses them to one entry per CDR3 protein, without DNA. Recorded for this sample: 140,000 to 150,000 distinct CDR3 sequences. Sequences were obtained from blood. Source of these receptors: a human donor with ulcerative colitis or Crohn's disease, or a healthy co-twin of an affected twin (not recorded which). CDR3s include the opening cysteine and the closing phenylalanine or tryptophan.

TRBV6-5	TRBJ2-5	CASSYSGSIGETQYF
TRBV9	TRBJ2-7	CASSVQPSYEQYF
TRBV6-2/TRBV6-3	TRBJ2-1	CASSDRGNEQFF
TRBV5-1	TRBJ2-1	CASSLTSGLSYNEQFF
TRBV5-1	TRBJ2-5	CASTGGETQYF
TRBV7-3	TRBJ2-3	CASSIAGGTDTQYF
TRBV28	TRBJ1-5	CASSLTSGTGYQPQHF
TRBV20-1	TRBJ2-3	CSASPPGSTDTQYF
TRBV19	TRBJ2-3	CASSETGGSTDTQYF
TRBV6-5	TRBJ2-1	CASSYSRKLAQEQFF
TRBV12-3/TRBV12-4	TRBJ2-1	CASSLRGSVYNEQFF
TRBV18	TRBJ2-1	CASSPWGGQGSYNEQFF
TRBV20-1	TRBJ1-2	CSASSTYGYTF
TRBV12-3/TRBV12-4	TRBJ2-7	CASSFSTYEQYF
TRBV5-1	TRBJ2-7	CASSLERGRSLYEQYF
TRBV20-1	TRBJ2-1	CSARDWQGVPNEQFF
TRBV4-3	TRBJ1-6	CASSQGRISSYNSPLHF
TRBV7-3	TRBJ2-1	CASSLPMGGGYNEQFF
TRBV6-6	TRBJ1-2	CASSQGQIYGYTF
TRBV24-1	TRBJ2-1	CATSDLRLAGDNEQFF
TRBV29-1	TRBJ1-1	CSGSEGDDTEAFF
TRBV9	TRBJ1-1	CASSVEVSMNTEAFF
TRBV12-3/TRBV12-4	TRBJ1-5	CASGVINQPQHF
TRBV5-1	TRBJ2-7	CASSLLTGTATYEQYF
TRBV10-3	TRBJ2-1	CAINGQGGYDEQFF
TRBV2	TRBJ2-3	CASSEGPGLARDTQYF
TRBV5-1	TRBJ2-1	CASSPSRDRDQFF
TRBV7-6	TRBJ2-7	CASSLASGSAYEQYF
TRBV7-8	TRBJ2-4	CASSMRRLETKNIQYF
TRBV20-1	TRBJ1-1	CSARDRGGMNTEAFF
TRBV12-3/TRBV12-4	TRBJ2-2	CASSSGGPGELFF
TRBV12-3/TRBV12-4	TRBJ1-1	CASSLQGPLNTEAFF
TRBV9	TRBJ2-1	CASSLRGGQMYNEQFF
TRBV2	TRBJ1-4	CASSPPGTNEKLFF
TRBV3-1	TRBJ2-7	CASSSTGPYEQYF
TRBV7-2	TRBJ1-2	CASTRGRGYTF
TRBV10-3	TRBJ2-5	CAISERGGETQYF